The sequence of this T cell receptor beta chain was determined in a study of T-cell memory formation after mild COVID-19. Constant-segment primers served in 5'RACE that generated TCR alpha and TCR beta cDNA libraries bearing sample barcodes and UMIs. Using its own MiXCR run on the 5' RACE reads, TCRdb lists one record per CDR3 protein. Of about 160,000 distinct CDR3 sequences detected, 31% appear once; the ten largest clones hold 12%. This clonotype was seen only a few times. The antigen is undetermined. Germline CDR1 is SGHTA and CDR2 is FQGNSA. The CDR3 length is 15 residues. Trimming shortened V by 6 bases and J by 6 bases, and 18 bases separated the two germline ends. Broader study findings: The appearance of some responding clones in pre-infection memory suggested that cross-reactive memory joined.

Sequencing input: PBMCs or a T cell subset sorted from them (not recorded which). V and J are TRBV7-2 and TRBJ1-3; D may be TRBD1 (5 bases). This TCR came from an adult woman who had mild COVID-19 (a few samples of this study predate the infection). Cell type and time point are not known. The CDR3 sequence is CASRYKGVSLNTIYF. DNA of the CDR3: TGTGCCAGCAGATATAAAGGGGTCTCGTTAAACACCATATATTTT. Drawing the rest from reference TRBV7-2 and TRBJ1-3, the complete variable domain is GAGVSQSPSNKVTEKGKDVELRCDPISGHTALYWYRQSLGQGLEFLIYFQGNSAPDKSGLPSDRFSAERTGGSVSTLTIQRTQQEDSAVYLCASRYKGVSLNTIYFGEGSWLTVV.